The T cell receptor beta chain under discussion was sequenced for a study of monozygotic twins with inflammatory bowel disease. Addition of UMIs with a 6-nucleotide sample barcode was achieved by template switching. After re-calling the 5' RACE reads, TCRdb lists one entry per CDR3 protein, DNA absent. The record lists around 450,000 distinct CDR3 sequences, of which the ten most abundant hold about 2.6%. CDR3 length: 16 residues. Germline values: CDR1 SEHNR, CDR2 FQNEAQ (reference sequence). The receptor's source is a human donor with ulcerative colitis or Crohn's disease, or a healthy co-twin of an affected twin (not recorded which). Sequencing used blood. This sequence joins TRBV7-9 and TRBJ2-1; the D call of TRBD1 rests on TCRdb alone, since no DNA is present to check it. CDR3 residues: CASSPLDAGPYNEQFF.